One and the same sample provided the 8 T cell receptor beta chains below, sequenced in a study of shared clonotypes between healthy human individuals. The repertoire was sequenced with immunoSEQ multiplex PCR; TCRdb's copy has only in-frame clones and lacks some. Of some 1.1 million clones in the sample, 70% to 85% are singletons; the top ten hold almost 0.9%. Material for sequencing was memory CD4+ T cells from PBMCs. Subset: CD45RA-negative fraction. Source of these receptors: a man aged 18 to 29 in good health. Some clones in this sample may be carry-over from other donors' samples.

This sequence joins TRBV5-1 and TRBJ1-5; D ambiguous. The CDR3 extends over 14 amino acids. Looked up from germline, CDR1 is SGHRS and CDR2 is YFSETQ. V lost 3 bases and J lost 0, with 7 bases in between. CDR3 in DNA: TGCGCCAGCAGCTATGGGAATAGCAATCAGCCCCAGCATTTT. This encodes CASSYGNSNQPQHF.

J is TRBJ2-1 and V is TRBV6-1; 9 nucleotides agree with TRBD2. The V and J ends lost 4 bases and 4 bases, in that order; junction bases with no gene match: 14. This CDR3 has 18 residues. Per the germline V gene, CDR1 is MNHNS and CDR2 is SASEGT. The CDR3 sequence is CASSVGLREGRGYNEQFF. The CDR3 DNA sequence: TGTGCCAGCAGTGTGGGGCTGCGGGAGGGCCGGGGATACAATGAGCAGTTCTTC.

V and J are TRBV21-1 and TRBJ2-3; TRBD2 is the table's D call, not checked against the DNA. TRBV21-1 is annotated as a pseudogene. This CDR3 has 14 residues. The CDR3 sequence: CASLLAGPTDTQYF. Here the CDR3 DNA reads TGTGCCAGCTTACTAGCGGGACCCACAGATACGCAGTATTTT.

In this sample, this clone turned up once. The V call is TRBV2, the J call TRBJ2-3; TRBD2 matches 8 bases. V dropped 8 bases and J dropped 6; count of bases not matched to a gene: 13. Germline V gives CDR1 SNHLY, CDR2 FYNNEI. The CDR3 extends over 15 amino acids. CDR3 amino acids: CASREVGLGLDTQYF. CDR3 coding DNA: TGTGCCAGCCGCGAAGTGGGACTAGGGCTCGATACGCAGTATTTT.

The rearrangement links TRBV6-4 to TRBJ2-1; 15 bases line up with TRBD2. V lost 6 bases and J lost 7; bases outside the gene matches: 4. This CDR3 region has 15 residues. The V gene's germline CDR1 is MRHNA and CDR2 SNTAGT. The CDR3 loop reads CASRSGTSGRNEQFF. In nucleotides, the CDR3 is TGTGCCAGCAGGTCCGGGACTAGCGGGAGGAATGAGCAGTTCTTC.

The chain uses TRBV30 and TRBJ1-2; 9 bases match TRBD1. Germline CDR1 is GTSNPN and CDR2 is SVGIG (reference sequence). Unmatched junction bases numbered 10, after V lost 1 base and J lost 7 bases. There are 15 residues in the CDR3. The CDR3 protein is CAWSGRMGQGFGYTF. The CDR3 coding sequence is TGTGCCTGGAGTGGTAGAATGGGACAGGGATTTGGCTACACCTTC.

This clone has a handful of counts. In DNA form, the CDR3 reads TGTGCCAGCAGCCAATCCCGGGGCAGGAGAGAAGGGGGACAGCCCCAGCATTTT. This translates into CASSQSRGRREGGQPQHF. V usage is TRBV28 and J usage is TRBJ1-5, with TRBD1 as a possible D gene (6 bases). CDR1 and CDR2 (germline): MDHEN, SYDVKM. Between the trimmed V and J ends, which lost 6 bases and 7 bases, there was a span of 28 bases. The CDR3 has 18 amino acids.

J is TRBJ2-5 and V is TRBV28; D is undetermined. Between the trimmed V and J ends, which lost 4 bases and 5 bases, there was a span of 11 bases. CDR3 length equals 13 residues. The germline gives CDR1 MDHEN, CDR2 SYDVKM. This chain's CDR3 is CASSWRGSETQYF. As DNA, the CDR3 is TGTGCCAGCAGTTGGCGCGGTTCCGAGACCCAGTACTTC.